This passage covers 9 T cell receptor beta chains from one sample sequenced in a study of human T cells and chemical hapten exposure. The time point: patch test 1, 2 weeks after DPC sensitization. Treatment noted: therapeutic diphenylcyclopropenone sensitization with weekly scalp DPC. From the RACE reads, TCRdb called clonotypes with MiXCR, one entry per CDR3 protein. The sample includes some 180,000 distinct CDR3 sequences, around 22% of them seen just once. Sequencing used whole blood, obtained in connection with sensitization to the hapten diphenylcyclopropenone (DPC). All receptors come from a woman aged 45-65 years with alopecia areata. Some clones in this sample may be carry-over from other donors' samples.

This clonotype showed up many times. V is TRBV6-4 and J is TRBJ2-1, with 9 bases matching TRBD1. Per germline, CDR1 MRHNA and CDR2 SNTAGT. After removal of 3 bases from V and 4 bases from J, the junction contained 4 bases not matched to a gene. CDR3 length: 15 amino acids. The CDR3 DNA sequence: TGTGCCAGCAGTGAGGGACAGGGAGGGTACAATGAGCAGTTCTTC. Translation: CASSEGQGGYNEQFF.

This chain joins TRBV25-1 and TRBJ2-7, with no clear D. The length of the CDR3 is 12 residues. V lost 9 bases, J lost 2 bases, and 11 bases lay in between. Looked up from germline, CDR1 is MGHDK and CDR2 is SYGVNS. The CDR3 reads CASTNGAYEQYF. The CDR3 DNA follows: TGTGCCAGTACGAACGGCGCCTACGAGCAGTACTTC.

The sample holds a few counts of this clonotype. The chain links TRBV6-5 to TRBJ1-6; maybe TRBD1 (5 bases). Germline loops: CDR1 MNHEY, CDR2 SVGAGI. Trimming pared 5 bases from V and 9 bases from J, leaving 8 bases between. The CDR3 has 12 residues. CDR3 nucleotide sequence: TGTGCCAGCAGTGGGGCAGGTTCACCCCTCCACTTT. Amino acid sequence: CASSGAGSPLHF.

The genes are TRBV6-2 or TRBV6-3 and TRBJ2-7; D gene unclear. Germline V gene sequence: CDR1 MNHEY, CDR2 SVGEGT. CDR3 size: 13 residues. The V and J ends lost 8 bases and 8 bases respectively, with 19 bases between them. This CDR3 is CASEQFRLVKQYF. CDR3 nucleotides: TGTGCCAGCGAACAGTTCCGGCTAGTTAAGCAGTACTTC.

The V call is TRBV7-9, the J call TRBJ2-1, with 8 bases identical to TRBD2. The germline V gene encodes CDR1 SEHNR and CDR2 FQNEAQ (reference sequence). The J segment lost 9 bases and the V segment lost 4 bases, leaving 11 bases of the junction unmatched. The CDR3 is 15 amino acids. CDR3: CASSSPGLVFSEQFF. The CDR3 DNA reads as TGTGCCAGCAGCTCACCGGGACTAGTGTTCTCTGAGCAGTTCTTC.

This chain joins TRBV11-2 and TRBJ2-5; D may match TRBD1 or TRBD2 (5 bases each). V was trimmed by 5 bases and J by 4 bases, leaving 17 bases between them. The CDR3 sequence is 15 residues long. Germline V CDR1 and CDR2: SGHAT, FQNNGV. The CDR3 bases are TGTGCCAGCAGCCCCCCCCGAGGGACCTCAGAGACCCAGTACTTC. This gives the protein CASSPPRGTSETQYF.

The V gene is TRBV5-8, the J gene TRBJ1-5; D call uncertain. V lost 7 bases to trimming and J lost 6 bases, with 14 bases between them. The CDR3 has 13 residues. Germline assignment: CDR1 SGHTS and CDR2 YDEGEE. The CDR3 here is CASVLVAGQPQHF. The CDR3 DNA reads TGTGCCAGCGTGTTGGTAGCGGGTCAGCCCCAGCATTTT.

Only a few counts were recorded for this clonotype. This CDR3 is CASSYSIRGNTEAFF. For the CDR3, the DNA is TGTGCCAGCAGTTATTCCATTCGGGGGAACACTGAAGCTTTCTTT. The genes are TRBV6-5 and TRBJ1-1; D remains unclear. Germline V lookup: CDR1 MNHEY, CDR2 SVGAGI. The CDR3 contains 15 residues. The V gene lost 3 bases and the J gene lost 1 base, with 12 bases spanning the gap.

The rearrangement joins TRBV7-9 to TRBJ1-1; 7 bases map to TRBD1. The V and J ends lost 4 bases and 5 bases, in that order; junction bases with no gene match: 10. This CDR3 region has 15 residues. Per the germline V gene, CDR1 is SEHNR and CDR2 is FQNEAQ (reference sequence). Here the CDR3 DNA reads TGTGCCAGCAGCTCGCACAGGGGAGCGGGGACTGAAGCTTTCTTT. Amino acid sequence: CASSSHRGAGTEAFF.